The T cell receptor beta chain described here comes from a study of glioma-infiltrating T cells. Broader study findings: CDR3 overlap between tissue and blood was very small. Gliomas, especially low-grade, showed above-expected tissue-blood divergence; non-neoplastic patients showed below.

CDR3 length: 16 amino acids. Germline CDR1 reads SGHAT; CDR2 reads FQNNGV. Between the trimmed V and J ends, which lost 5 bases and 0 bases, there was a span of 14 bases. This clonotype was observed a handful of times. Its antigen is currently unknown. Amplification of TCR alpha and beta CDR3 regions from RNA used iRepertoire nested multiplex PCR. One-step reverse transcription and amplification started from roughly 100-400 ng of tissue mRNA or PBMC total RNA. TCRdb ran MiXCR on the multiplex PCR reads and lists one entry per CDR3 protein. Of around 190,000 distinct CDR3 sequences listed, around 32% are singletons.

Sequencing used glioma tissue, nonneoplastic brain tissue, or PBMCs (not recorded which). The chain recombines TRBV11-2 with TRBJ2-4; D uncertain. The TCR was taken from a human donor with low-grade glioma or glioblastoma, undergoing nonglioma brain surgery, or in good health (not recorded which). CDR3 bases: TGTGCCAGCAGCCACCCTAATAGGTTAGCCAAAAACATTCAGTACTTC. As protein: CASSHPNRLAKNIQYF.